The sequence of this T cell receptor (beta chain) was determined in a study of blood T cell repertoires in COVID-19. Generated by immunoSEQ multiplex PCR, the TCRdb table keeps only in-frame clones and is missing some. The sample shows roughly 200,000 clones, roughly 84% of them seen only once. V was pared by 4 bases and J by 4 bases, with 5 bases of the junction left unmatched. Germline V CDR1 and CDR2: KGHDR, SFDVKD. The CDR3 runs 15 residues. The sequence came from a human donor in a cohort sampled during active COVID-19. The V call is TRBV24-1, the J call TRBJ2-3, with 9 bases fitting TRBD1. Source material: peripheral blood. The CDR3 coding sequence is TGTGCCACCAGTGACTTTGGACAGGGGTCAGATACGCAGTATTTT. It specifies CATSDFGQGSDTQYF.